Below are 7 T cell receptor beta chains sequenced from a single sample in a study of CD8+CD57+ T cells in acquired aplastic anemia. Individuals selected for sequencing had exhibited CD8+CD57+ cell expansion on flow cytometry. Genomic DNA, serving as template, underwent TCR beta VDJ and CDR3 profiling. TCRdb redid the calling of the reads with MiXCR, one entry per CDR3 protein. The data contain around 190,000 distinct CDR3 sequences, nearly 50% of them singletons. Sequencing was performed on sorted CD4+, CD8+, or CD8+CD57+ T cells (not recorded which) from PBMCs. These receptors came from a human donor with aplastic anemia.

V is TRBV13 and J is TRBJ1-6; TRBD1 is a possible D gene (6 bases). Germline values: CDR1 PRHDT, CDR2 FYEKMQ (reference sequence). CDR3 size: 15 residues. V lost 4 bases and J 7 bases, leaving 14 bases between the germline ends. CDR3 in DNA: TGTGCCAGCAGCTCGTACAGGGATTACAATTCACCCCTCCACTTT. Its translation is CASSSYRDYNSPLHF.

V gene TRBV19 combines with J gene TRBJ2-1; D ambiguous. The germline CDR1 and CDR2 sequences are LNHDA and SQIVND (reference sequence). There are 13 residues in the CDR3. The V and J ends lost 3 bases and 4 bases respectively, with 7 bases between them. DNA of the CDR3: TGTGCCAGTAGTATCAGTATATACAATGAGCAGTTCTTC. This encodes CASSISIYNEQFF.

The chain combines TRBV4-1 with TRBJ1-2, with unresolved D. The CDR3 has 15 amino acids. The germline V gene has CDR1 MGHRA and CDR2 YSYEKL. Trimming took off 1 base at V and 4 bases at J, with 13 bases between the two ends. The CDR3 DNA is TGCGCCAGCAGCCAAGGGGCAGGCGATACCTATGGCTACACCTTC. This codes for CASSQGAGDTYGYTF.

This clonotype was seen ten or more times. The gene calls are TRBV6-1 and TRBJ1-6; 11 positions agree with TRBD1. Germline V lookup: CDR1 MNHNS, CDR2 SASEGT. The CDR3 contains 14 residues. V lost 6 bases, J lost 10 bases, and 5 bases stayed unmatched. The CDR3 reads CASRGQGATSPLHF. The CDR3, as DNA: TGTGCCAGCAGAGGACAGGGGGCGACGTCACCCCTCCACTTT.

V gene TRBV5-1 combines with J gene TRBJ1-1; 7 bases align to TRBD1. CDR1 SGHRS and CDR2 YFSETQ come from the germline V gene. The CDR3 extends over 13 amino acids. V gave up 5 bases and J gave up 8 bases; unmatched junction bases: 9. The CDR3 loop is CASSQGGPSEAFF. CDR3 coding DNA: TGCGCCAGCAGTCAGGGGGGGCCGTCCGAAGCTTTCTTT.

The chain carries TRBV27 and TRBJ1-2; possibly TRBD1 for D (5 bases). The V gene lost 2 bases and the J gene lost 7 bases, with 26 bases spanning the gap. The CDR3 extends over 18 amino acids. Germline loops: CDR1 MNHEY, CDR2 SMNVEV (reference sequence). The CDR3 region is CASSLIGTARNLRIGYTF. CDR3 bases: TGTGCCAGCAGTTTAATTGGGACGGCCCGAAATTTGCGTATTGGCTACACCTTC.

The chain employs TRBV10-2 and TRBJ2-1; a weak D match, TRBD2 (6 bases). The CDR3 sequence is 14 residues long. Trimming shortened V by 6 bases and J by 15 bases, and 24 bases separated the two germline ends. Germline V gene data show CDR1 as WSHSY and CDR2 as SAAADI. CDR3 in DNA: TGCGCCAGCAGCTTGTGGGGAGGAGGAGGGCTTATGTTCTTC. Protein product: CASSLWGGGGLMFF.